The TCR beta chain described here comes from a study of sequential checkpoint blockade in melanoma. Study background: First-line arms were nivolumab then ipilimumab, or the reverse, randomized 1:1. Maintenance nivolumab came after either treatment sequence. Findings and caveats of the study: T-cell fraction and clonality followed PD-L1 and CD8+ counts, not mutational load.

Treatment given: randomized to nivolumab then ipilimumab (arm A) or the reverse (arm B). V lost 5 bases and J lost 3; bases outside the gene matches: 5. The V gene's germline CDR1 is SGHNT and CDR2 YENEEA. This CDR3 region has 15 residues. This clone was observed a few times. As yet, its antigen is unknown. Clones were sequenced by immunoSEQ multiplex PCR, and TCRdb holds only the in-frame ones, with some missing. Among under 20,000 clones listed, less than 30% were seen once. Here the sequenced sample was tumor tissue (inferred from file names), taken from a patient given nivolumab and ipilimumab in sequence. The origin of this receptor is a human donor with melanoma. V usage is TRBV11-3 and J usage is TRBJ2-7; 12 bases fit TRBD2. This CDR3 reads CASSKKLAGGYEQYF. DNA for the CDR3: TGTGCCAGCAGCAAGAAACTAGCGGGAGGCTACGAGCAGTACTTC.